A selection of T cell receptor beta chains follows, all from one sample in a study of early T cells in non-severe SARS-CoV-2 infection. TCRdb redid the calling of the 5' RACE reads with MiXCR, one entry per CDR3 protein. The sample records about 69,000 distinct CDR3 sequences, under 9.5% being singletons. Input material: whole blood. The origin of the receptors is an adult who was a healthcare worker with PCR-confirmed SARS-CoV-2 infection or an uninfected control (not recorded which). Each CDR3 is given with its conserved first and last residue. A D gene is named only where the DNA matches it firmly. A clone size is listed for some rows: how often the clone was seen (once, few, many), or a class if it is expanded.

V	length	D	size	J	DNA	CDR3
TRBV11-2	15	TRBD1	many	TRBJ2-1	TGTGCCAGCAGTGCCGGGACAGGGGTTTACAATGAGCAGTTCTTC	CASSAGTGVYNEQFF
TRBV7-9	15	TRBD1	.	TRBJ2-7	TGTGCCAGCAGCTTGTCCGGGACAGGGACCAACGAGCAGTACTTC	CASSLSGTGTNEQYF
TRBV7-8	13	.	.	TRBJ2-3	TGTGCCAGCAGCGTGCGAAGATCAGATACGCAGTATTTT	CASSVRRSDTQYF
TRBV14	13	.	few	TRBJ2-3	TGTGCCAGCAGCCCGGACGAGCGAGATACGCAGTATTTT	CASSPDERDTQYF
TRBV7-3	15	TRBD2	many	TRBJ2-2	TGTGCCAGCAGCGATAGCGGGGTGAACACCGGGGAGCTGTTTTTT	CASSDSGVNTGELFF
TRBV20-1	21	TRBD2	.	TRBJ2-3	TGCAGTGCTAGAGACCCACGAGGGACTAGCGGGGGGGCCGGTGGCACAGATACGCAGTATTTT	CSARDPRGTSGGAGGTDTQYF
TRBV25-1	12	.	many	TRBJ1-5	TGTGCCAGCAGTACCTGGGCGGGGCCCCAGCATTTT	CASSTWAGPQHF
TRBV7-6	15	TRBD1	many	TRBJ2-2	TGTGCCAGCAGCTTGGGACAGGGAGGTCCCGGGGAGCTGTTTTTT	CASSLGQGGPGELFF
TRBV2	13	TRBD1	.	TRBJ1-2	TGTGCCAGCGGTGTAACAGGGGGGTATGGCTACACCTTC	CASGVTGGYGYTF
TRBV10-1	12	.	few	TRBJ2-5	TGCGCCAGCAGTGGAACCCCGGGGACCCAGTACTTC	CASSGTPGTQYF
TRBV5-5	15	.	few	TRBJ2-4	TGTGCCAGCAGCCCACTATGGGGGGAATTGGGCATTCAGTACTTC	CASSPLWGELGIQYF
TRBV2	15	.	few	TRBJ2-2	TGTGCCAGCAGTGTGCTGAGGTCGGACACCGGGGAGCTGTTTTTT	CASSVLRSDTGELFF
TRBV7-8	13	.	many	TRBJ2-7	TGTGCCAGCAGCTTTGGGGGTTCCTACGAGCAGTACTTC	CASSFGGSYEQYF
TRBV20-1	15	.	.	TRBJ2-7	TGCAGTGCTAGAGATGACGGGACATCTACCTACGAGCAGTACTTC	CSARDDGTSTYEQYF
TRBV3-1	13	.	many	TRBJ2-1	TGTGCCAGCAGCCTGGGCTCCTACAATGAGCAGTTCTTC	CASSLGSYNEQFF
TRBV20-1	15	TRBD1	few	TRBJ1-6	TGCAGTGCTAGGGGCCACAGGGGCCAGAATTCACCCCTCCACTTT	CSARGHRGQNSPLHF
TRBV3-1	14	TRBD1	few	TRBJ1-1	TGTGCCAGCAGCCAATTCAGACAGGGAACTGAAGCTTTCTTT	CASSQFRQGTEAFF
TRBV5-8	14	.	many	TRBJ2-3	TGTGCCAGCAGCCGGCCCGAGCGTACAGATACGCAGTATTTT	CASSRPERTDTQYF
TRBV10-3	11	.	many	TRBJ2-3	TGTGCCATTCAGGGTTCAGATACGCAGTATTTT	CAIQGSDTQYF
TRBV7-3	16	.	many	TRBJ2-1	TGTGCCAGCAGCCGGGGAGGCGGAAACTCCTACAATGAGCAGTTCTTC	CASSRGGGNSYNEQFF
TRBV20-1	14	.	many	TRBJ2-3	TGCAGTGCCCCTGACCCCATCTACACAGATACGCAGTATTTT	CSAPDPIYTDTQYF
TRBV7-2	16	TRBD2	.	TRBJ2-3	TGTGCCAGCAGCTTAGGAGACGGGGGGTTCACAGATACGCAGTATTTT	CASSLGDGGFTDTQYF
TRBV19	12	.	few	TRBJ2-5	TGTGCCAGTAGCGTCCCCGGAGAGACCCAGTACTTC	CASSVPGETQYF
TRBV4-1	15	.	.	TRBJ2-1	TGCGCCAGCAGCCAAGGTTTTCTAGGGAACAATGAGCAGTTCTTC	CASSQGFLGNNEQFF
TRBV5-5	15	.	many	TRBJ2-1	TGTGCCAGCAGCTTGGTCCAGGGTCCCACGAATGAGCAGTTCTTC	CASSLVQGPTNEQFF
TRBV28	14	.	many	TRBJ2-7	TGTGCCAGCAGGACCGACACCGGTATCTGGGAGCAGTACTTC	CASRTDTGIWEQYF
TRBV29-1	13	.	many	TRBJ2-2	TGCAGCGTGGGCGGGACTGCGGCCGGGGAGCTGTTTTTT	CSVGGTAAGELFF
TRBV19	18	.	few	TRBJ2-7	TGTGCCAGTAGCGGACAGGGGCGTATAGCGGGATCATCCTACGAGCAGTACTTC	CASSGQGRIAGSSYEQYF
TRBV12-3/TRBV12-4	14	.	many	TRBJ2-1	TGTGCCAGCAGTTCGGGGGGAGGGGGCGATGAGCAGTTCTTC	CASSSGGGGDEQFF
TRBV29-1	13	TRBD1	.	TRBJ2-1	TGCAGCGACCGGACAGGGCCGTCCAATGAGCAGTTCTTC	CSDRTGPSNEQFF
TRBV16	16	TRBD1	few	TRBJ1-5	TGTGCCAGCAGCCACCGGACAGGGGGCGCGTATCAGCCCCAGCATTTT	CASSHRTGGAYQPQHF
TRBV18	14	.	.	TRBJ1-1	TGTGCCAGCTCACCCTCGATGGTGAACACTGAAGCTTTCTTT	CASSPSMVNTEAFF
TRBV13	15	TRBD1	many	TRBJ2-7	TGTGCCAGCAGCTTAGGCGGGACAGGCTTGGAAAAGCAGTACTTC	CASSLGGTGLEKQYF
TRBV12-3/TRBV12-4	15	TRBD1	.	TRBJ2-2	TGTGCCAGCAGCGCGACAGGGGCGAACACCGGGGAGCTGTTTTTT	CASSATGANTGELFF
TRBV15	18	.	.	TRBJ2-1	TGTGCCACCAGCAGAGATCTTGAGGGATTTAGCTCCTACAATGAGCAGTTCTTC	CATSRDLEGFSSYNEQFF
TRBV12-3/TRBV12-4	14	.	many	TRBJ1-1	TGTGCCAGCACCCCCGGCATCATGAACACTGAAGCTTTCTTT	CASTPGIMNTEAFF
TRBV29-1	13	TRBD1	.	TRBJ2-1	TGCAGCGCTGGGAGACAGGGGGACTCTGAGCAGTTCTTC	CSAGRQGDSEQFF
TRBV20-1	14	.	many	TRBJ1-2	TGCAGTGCTAACCCCCTGGGGGGGGACTATGGCTACACCTTC	CSANPLGGDYGYTF
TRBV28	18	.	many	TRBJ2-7	TGTGCCAGCAGCTCCTTCACCTCGGGGCTATCCGGCTCCTACGAGCAGTACTTC	CASSSFTSGLSGSYEQYF
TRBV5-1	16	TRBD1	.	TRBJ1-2	TGCGCCAGCAGCTTGGCCGGGGACAGGGTGCCCTATGGCTACACCTTC	CASSLAGDRVPYGYTF
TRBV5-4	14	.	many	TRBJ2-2	TGTGCCAGCAGCGCGACTCGTAACACCGGGGAGCTGTTTTTT	CASSATRNTGELFF
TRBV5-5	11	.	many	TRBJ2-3	TGTGCCAGCAGCCACACAGATACGCAGTATTTT	CASSHTDTQYF